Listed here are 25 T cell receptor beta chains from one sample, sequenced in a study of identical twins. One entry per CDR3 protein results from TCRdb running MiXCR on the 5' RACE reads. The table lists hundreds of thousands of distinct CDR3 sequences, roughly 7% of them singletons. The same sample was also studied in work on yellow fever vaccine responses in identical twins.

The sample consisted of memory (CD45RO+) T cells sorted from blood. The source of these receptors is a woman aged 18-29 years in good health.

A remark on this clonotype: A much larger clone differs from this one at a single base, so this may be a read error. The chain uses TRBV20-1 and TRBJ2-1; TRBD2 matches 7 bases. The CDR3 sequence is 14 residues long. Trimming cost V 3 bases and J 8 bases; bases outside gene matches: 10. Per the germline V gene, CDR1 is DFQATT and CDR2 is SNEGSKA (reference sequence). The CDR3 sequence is CSASAREKKYEQFF. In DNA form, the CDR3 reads TGCAGTGCTAGCGCGCGGGAGAAGAAGTATGAGCAGTTCTTC.

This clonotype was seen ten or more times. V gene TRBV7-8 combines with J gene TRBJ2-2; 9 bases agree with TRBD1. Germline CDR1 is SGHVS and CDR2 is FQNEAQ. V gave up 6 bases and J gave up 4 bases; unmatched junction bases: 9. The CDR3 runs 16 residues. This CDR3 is CASRLGTGPSTGELFF. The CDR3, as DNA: TGTGCCAGCAGGTTGGGGACAGGGCCTTCCACCGGGGAGCTGTTTTTT.

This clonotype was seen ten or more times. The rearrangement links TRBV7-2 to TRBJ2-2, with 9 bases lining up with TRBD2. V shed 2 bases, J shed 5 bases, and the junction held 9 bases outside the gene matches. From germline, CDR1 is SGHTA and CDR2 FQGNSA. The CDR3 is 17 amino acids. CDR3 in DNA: TGTGCCAGCAGCTTAATGGATAGCGGGAGTGGTACCGGGGAGCTGTTTTTT. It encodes CASSLMDSGSGTGELFF.

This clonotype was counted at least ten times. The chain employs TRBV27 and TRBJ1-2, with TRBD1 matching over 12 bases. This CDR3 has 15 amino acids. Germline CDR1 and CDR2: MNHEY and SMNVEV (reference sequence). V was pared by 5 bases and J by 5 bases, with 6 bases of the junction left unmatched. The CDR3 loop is CASSLGGQGAYGYTF. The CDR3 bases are TGTGCCAGCAGTCTAGGGGGACAGGGGGCGTATGGCTACACCTTC.

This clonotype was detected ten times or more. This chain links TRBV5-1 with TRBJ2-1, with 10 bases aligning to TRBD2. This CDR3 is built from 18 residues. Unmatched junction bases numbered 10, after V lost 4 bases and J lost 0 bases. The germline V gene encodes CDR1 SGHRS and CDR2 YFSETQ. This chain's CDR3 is CASSPERGGSVSYNEQFF. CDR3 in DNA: TGCGCCAGCAGCCCAGAGCGGGGGGGCTCCGTCTCCTACAATGAGCAGTTCTTC. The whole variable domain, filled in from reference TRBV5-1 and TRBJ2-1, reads KAGVTQTPRYLIKTRGQQVTLSCSPISGHRSVSWYQQTPGQGLQFLFEYFSETQRNKGNFPGRFSGRQFSNSRSEMNVSTLELGDSALYLCASSPERGGSVSYNEQFFGPGTRLTVL.

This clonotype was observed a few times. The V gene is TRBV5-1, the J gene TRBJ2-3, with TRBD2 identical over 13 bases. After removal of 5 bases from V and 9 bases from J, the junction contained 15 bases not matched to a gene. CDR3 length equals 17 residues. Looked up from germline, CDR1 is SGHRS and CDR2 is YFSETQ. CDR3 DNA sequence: TGCGCCAGCAGAACTGGGACTAGCGGGGAGGCCTGGGGGACGCAGTATTTT. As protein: CASRTGTSGEAWGTQYF.

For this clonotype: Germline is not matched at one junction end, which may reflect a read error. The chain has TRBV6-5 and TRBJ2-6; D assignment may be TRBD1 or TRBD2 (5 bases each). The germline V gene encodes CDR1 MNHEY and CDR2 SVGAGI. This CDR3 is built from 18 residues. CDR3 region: CASSYEGSQSSGANDLTF. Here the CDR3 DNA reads TGTGCCAGCAGTTACGAGGGGAGTCAGAGCTCTGGGGCCAACGACCTGACTTTC.

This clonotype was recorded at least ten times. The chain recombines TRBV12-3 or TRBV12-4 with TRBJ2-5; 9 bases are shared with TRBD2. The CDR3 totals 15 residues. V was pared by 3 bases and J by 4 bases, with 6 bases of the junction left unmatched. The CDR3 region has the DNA TGTGCCAGCAGTTTGGGAAGGGGACTAGCAGAGACCCAGTACTTC. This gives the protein CASSLGRGLAETQYF.

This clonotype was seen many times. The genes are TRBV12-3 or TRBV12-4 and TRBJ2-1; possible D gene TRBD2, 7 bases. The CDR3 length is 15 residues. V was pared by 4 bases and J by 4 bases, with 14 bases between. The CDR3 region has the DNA TGTGCCAGCAGTTCATTAGGGGGGGGATACAATGAGCAGTTCTTC. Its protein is CASSSLGGGYNEQFF.

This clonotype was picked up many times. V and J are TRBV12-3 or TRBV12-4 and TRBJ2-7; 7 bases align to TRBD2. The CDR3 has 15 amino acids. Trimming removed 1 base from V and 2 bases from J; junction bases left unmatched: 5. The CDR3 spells CASSLGLAGAYEQYF. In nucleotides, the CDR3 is TGTGCCAGCAGTTTAGGATTGGCGGGAGCCTACGAGCAGTACTTC.

This chain's CDR3 is CSAYRGTVNTEAFF. CDR3 bases: TGCAGCGCGTACCGCGGGACAGTGAACACTGAAGCTTTCTTT. The rearrangement joins TRBV29-1 to TRBJ1-1, with TRBD1 identical over 7 bases. Trimming at V came to 7 bases and at J to 0 bases, leaving 8 bases not matched to a gene. Germline V lookup: CDR1 SQVTM, CDR2 ANQGSEA. This CDR3 is 14 amino acids long. The full variable domain, its missing parts supplied by reference TRBV29-1 and TRBJ1-1, is SAVISQKPSRDICQRGTSLTIQCQVDSQVTMMFWYRQQPGQSLTLIATANQGSEATYESGFVIDKFPISRPNLTFSTLTVSNMSPEDSSIYLCSAYRGTVNTEAFFGQGTRLTVV.

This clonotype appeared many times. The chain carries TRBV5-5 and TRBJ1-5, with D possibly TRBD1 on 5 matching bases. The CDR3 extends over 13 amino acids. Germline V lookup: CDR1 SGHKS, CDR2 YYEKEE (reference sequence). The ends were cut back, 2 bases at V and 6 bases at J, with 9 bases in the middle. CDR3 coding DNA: TGTGCCAGCAGCTTCGGGGGGAGTCAGCCCCAGCATTTT. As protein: CASSFGGSQPQHF.

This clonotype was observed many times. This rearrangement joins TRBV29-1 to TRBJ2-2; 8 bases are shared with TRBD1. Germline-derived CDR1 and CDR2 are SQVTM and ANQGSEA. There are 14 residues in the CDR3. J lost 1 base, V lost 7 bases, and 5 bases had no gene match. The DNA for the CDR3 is TGCAGCGCATTCGGGACAGGGAACACCGGGGAGCTGTTTTTT. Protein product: CSAFGTGNTGELFF.

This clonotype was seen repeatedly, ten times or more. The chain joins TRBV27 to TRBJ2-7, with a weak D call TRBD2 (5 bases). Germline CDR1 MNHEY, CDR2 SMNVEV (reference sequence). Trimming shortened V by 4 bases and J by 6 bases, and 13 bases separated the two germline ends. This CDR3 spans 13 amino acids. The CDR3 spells CASSYEGTSEQYF. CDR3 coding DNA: TGTGCCAGCAGTTACGAGGGTACCAGCGAGCAGTACTTC.

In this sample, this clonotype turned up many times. The CDR3 sequence: CASSGGNDNEQFF. CDR3 nucleotides: TGTGCCAGCAGTGGCGGGAATGACAATGAGCAGTTCTTC. The genes are TRBV6-6 and TRBJ2-1, with D tentatively TRBD2 (6 bases). Germline V gene sequence: CDR1 MNHNY, CDR2 SVGAGI (reference sequence). The CDR3 runs 13 residues. The ends were cut back, 5 bases at V and 5 bases at J, with 10 bases in the middle.

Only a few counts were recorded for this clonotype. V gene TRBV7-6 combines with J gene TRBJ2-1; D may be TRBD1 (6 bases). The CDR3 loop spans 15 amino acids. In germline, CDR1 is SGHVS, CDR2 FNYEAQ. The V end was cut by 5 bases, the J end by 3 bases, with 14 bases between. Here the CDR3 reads CASSQQGTYYNEQFF. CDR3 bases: TGTGCCAGCAGCCAACAGGGAACGTACTACAATGAGCAGTTCTTC.

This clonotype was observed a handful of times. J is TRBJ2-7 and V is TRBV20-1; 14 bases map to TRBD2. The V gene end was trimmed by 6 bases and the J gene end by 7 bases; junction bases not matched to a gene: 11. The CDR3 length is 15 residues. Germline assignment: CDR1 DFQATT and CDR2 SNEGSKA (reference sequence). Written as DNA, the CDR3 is TGCAGTGCCCCGAGACTAGCGGGAGGGCCGGGGGAGCAGTACTTC. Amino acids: CSAPRLAGGPGEQYF.

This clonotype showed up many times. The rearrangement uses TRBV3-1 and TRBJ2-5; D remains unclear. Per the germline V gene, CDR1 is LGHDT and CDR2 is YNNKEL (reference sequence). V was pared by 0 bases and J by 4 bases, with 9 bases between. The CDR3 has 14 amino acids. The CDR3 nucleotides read TGTGCCAGCAGCCAAGATATAGTTGCAGAGACCCAGTACTTC. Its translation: CASSQDIVAETQYF.

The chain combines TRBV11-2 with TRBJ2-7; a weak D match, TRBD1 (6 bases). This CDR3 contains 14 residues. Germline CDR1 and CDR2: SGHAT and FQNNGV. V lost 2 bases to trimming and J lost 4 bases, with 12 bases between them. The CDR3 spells CASSLLNRDYEQYF. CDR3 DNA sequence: TGTGCCAGCAGCTTATTAAACAGGGATTACGAGCAGTACTTC.

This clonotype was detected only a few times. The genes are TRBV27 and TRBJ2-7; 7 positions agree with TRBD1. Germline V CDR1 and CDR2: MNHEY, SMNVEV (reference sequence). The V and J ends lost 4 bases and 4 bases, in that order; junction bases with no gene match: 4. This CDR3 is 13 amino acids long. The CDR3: CASSWGTDYEQYF. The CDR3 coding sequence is TGTGCCAGCAGTTGGGGGACAGATTACGAGCAGTACTTC.

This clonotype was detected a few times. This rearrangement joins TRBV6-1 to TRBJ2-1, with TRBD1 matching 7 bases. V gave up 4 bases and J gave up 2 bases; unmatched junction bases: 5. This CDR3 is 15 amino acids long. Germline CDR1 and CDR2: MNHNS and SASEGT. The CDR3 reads CASSAGTETYNEQFF. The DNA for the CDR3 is TGTGCCAGCAGTGCCGGGACAGAAACCTACAATGAGCAGTTCTTC.

The CDR3 DNA reads as TGTGCCAGCACCCTCCGGAGGGGGGAAATTAATTCACCCCTCCACTTT. Translating it yields CASTLRRGEINSPLHF. The chain joins TRBV6-1 to TRBJ1-6, with a tentative D call TRBD1 (6 bases). Germline CDR1 MNHNS, CDR2 SASEGT. The V gene lost 7 bases and the J gene lost 6 bases, with 19 bases spanning the gap. The CDR3 length is 16 residues.

The CDR3 DNA follows: TGCAGTGCTAGAGACCTGCAATACAGGGGGGACACCGGGGAGCTGTTTTTT. Protein product: CSARDLQYRGDTGELFF. This rearrangement joins TRBV20-1 to TRBJ2-2; 8 bases line up with TRBD1. V was clipped by 0 bases and J by 3 bases; unmatched bases: 9. The germline CDR1 and CDR2 sequences are DFQATT and SNEGSKA (reference sequence). This CDR3 is 17 amino acids long.

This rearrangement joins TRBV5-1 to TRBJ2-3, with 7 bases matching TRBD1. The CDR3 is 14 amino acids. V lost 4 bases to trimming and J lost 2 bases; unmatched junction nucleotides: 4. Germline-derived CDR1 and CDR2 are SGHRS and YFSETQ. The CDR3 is CASSHDRDTDTQYF. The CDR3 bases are TGCGCCAGCAGCCACGACAGGGACACAGATACGCAGTATTTT. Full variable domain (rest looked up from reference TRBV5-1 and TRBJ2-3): KAGVTQTPRYLIKTRGQQVTLSCSPISGHRSVSWYQQTPGQGLQFLFEYFSETQRNKGNFPGRFSGRQFSNSRSEMNVSTLELGDSALYLCASSHDRDTDTQYFGPGTRLTVL.

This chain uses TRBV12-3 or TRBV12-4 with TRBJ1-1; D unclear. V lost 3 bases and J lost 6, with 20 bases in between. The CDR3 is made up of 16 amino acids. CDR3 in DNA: TGTGCCAGCAGTTTTGAAAGGAGTTTAACGAGCGCTGAAGCTTTCTTT. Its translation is CASSFERSLTSAEAFF.